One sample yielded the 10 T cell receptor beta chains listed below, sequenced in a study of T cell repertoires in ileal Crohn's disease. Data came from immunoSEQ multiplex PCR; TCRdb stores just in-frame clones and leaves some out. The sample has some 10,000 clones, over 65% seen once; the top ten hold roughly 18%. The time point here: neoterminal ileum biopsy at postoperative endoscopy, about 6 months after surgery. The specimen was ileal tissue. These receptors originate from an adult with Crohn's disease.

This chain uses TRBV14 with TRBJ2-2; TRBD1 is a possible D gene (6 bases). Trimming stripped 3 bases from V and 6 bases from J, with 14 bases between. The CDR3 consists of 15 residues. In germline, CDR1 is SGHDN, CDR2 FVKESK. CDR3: CASSQNSGVAGELFF. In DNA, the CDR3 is TGTGCCAGCAGCCAGAACTCAGGGGTAGCCGGGGAGCTGTTTTTT. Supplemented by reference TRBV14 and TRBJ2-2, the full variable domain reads EAGVTQFPSHSVIEKGQTVTLRCDPISGHDNLYWYRRVMGKEIKFLLHFVKESKQDESGMPNNRFLAERTGGTYSTLKVQPAELEDSGVYFCASSQNSGVAGELFFGEGSRLTVL.

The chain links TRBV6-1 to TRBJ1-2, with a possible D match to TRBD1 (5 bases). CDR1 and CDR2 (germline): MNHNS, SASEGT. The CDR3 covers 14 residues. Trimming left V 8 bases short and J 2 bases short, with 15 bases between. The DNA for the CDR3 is TGTGCCAGCTGGGGCAGCCCTACGAACTATGGCTACACCTTC. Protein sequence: CASWGSPTNYGYTF.

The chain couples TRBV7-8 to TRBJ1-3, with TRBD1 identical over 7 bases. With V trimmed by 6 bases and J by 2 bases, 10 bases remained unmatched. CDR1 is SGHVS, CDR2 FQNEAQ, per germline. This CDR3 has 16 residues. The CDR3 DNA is TGTGCCAGCAGTAGACAGGGCGCGGTACCTGGAAACACCATATATTTT. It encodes CASSRQGAVPGNTIYF.

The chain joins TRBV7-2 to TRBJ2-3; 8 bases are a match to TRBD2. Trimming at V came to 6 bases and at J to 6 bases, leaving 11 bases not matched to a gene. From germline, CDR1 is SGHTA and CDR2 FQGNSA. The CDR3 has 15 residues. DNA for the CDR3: TGTGCCAGCAGTCCTCGACTAGCGAGGGGGGATACGCAGTATTTT. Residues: CASSPRLARGDTQYF.

The CDR3 nucleotides read TGTGCCAGCAGTTACAAGGGGACAGTCGTAAATGAAAAACTGTTTTTT. Translated, it gives CASSYKGTVVNEKLFF. V usage is TRBV6-6 and J usage is TRBJ1-4; 7 bases fit TRBD1. The CDR3 sequence is 16 residues long. Germline CDR1 MNHNY, CDR2 SVGAGI (reference sequence). With V trimmed by 2 bases and J by 5 bases, 8 bases remained unmatched.

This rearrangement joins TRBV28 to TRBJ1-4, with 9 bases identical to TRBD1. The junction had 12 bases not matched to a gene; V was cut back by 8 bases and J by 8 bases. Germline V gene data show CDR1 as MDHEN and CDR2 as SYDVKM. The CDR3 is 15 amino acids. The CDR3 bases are TGTGCCAGCTCTTTACCGGGACAGGGACTCGAAAAACTGTTTTTT. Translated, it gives CASSLPGQGLEKLFF.

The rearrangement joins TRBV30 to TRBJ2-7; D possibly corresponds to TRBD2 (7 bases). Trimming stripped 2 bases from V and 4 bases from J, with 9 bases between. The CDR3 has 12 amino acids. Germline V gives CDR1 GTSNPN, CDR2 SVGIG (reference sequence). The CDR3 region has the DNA TGTGCCTGGAGTAGGGGGGGGTACGAGCAGTACTTC. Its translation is CAWSRGGYEQYF.

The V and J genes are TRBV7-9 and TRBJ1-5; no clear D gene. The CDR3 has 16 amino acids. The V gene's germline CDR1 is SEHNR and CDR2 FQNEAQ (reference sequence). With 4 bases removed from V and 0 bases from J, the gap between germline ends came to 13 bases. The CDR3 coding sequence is TGTGCCAGCAGCTCAGGAAGCATTCTTAGCAATCAGCCCCAGCATTTT. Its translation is CASSSGSILSNQPQHF.

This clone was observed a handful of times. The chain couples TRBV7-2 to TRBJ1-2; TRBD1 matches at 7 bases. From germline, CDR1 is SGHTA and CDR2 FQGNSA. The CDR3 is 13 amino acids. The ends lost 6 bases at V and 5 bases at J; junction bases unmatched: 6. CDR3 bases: TGTGCCAGCAGTTTGGACAGGAAATATGGCTACACCTTC. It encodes CASSLDRKYGYTF.

The CDR3 loop reads CASSPSGSSKNIQYF. The CDR3 DNA reads as TGTGCCAGCAGCCCTAGCGGGAGCTCCAAAAACATTCAGTACTTC. The V call is TRBV2, the J call TRBJ2-4; the match to TRBD2 covers 10 bases. Germline values: CDR1 SNHLY, CDR2 FYNNEI. Germline trimming cut 6 bases from V and 2 bases from J; bases unmatched to any gene: 4. CDR3 size: 15 residues.